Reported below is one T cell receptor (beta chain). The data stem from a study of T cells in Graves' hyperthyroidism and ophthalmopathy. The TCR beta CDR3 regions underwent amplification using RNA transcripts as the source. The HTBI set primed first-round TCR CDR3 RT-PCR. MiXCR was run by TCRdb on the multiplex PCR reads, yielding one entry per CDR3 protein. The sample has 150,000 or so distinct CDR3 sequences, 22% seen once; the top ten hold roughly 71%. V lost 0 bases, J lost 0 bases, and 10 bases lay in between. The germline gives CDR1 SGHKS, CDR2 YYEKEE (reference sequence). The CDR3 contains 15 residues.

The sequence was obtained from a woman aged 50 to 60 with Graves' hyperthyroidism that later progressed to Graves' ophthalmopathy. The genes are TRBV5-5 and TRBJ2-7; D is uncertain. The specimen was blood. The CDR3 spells CASSLGPQSSYEQYF. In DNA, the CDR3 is TGTGCCAGCAGCTTGGGTCCTCAAAGCTCCTACGAGCAGTACTTC.